Following are 4 T cell receptor beta chains from one sample sequenced in a study of control samples from healthy donors and cancer patients. Libraries were prepared by immunoSEQ multiplex PCR; TCRdb keeps only in-frame clonotypes and omits some of them. The sample consists of 50,000 or so clones, 65% to 90% of them appearing once. The sequencing sample was made of PBMCs. These receptors originate from a woman between 50 and 59 years old with lung cancer.

The chain has TRBV7-2 and TRBJ1-2; weak D call: TRBD1 (5 bases). The CDR3 consists of 12 residues. Germline V gene data show CDR1 as SGHTA and CDR2 as FQGNSA. The CDR3 here is CVGVVQNYGYTF. CDR3 in DNA: TGTGTAGGGGTGGTACAAAACTATGGCTACACCTTC.

CDR3 sequence: CASSPPKGNTEAFF. In DNA form, the CDR3 reads TGTGCCAGCTCACCGCCCAAGGGGAACACTGAAGCTTTCTTT. The chain recombines TRBV18 with TRBJ1-1; D remains unclear. CDR1 and CDR2 from the germline V gene are KGHSH and LQKENI. The CDR3 has 14 residues. The germline V and J ends were trimmed by 3 bases and 1 base, with 9 bases remaining between them. Drawing the rest from reference TRBV18 and TRBJ1-1, the complete variable domain is NAGVMQNPRHLVRRRGQEARLRCSPMKGHSHVYWYRQLPEEGLKFMVYLQKENIIDESGMPKERFSAEFPKEGPSILRIQQVVRGDSAAYFCASSPPKGNTEAFFGQGTRLTVV.

V is TRBV5-6 and J is TRBJ1-1; tentative D call: TRBD1 (5 bases). Germline assignment: CDR1 SGHDT and CDR2 YYEEEE. CDR3 length: 18 amino acids. V was clipped by 2 bases and J by 1 base, with 21 bases between them. The CDR3 reads CASSFRTPLVSWNTEAFF. The CDR3, as DNA: TGTGCCAGCAGCTTCCGGACACCTTTGGTGTCGTGGAACACTGAAGCTTTCTTT.

V is TRBV12-3 or TRBV12-4 and J is TRBJ1-1; unclear D gene. Trimming took 6 bases from V and 0 from J, leaving 5 bases between them. The CDR3 is made up of 12 amino acids. In DNA, the CDR3 is TGTGCCAGCAGACGAATGAACACTGAAGCTTTCTTT. Its translation: CASRRMNTEAFF.